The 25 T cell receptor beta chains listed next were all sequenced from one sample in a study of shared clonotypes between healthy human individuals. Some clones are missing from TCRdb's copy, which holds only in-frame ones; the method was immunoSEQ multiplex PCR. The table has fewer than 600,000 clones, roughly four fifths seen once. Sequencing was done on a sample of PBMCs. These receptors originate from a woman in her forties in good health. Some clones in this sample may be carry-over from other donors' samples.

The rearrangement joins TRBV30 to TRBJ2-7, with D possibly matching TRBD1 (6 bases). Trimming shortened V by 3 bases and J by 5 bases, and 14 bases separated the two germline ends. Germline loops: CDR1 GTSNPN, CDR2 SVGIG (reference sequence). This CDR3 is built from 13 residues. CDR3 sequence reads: CAWSRGFRDEQYF. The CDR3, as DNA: TGTGCCTGGAGCAGGGGCTTCCGGGACGAGCAGTACTTC.

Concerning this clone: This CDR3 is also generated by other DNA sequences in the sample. The CDR3 DNA sequence: TGTGCCAGCAGTCTCCGACAGGGGGCTTGGGAGCAGTACTTC. Its translation is CASSLRQGAWEQYF. The chain employs TRBV27 and TRBJ2-7; TRBD1 matches at 10 bases. Germline values: CDR1 MNHEY, CDR2 SMNVEV (reference sequence). CDR3 length: 14 residues. After removal of 5 bases from V and 7 bases from J, the junction contained 8 bases not matched to a gene.

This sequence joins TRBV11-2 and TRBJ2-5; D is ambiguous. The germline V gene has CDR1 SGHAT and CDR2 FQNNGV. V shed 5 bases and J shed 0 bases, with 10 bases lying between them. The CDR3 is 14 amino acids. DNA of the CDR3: TGTGCCAGCAGCCTCCGGAGCGACCAAGAGACCCAGTACTTC. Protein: CASSLRSDQETQYF.

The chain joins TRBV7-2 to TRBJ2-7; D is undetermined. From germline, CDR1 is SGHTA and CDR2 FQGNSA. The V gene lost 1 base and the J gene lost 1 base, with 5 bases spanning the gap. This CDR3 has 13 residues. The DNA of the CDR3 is TGTGCCAGCAGCTTAGTTCCGTCCTACGAGCAGTACTTC. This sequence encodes CASSLVPSYEQYF.

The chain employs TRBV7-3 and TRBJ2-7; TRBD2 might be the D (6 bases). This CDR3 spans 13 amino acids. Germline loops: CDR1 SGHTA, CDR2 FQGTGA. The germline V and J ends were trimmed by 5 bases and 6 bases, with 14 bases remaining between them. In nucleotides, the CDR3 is TGTGCCAGCAGCCAACGCAGTAGCGGCGAGCAGTACTTC. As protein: CASSQRSSGEQYF.

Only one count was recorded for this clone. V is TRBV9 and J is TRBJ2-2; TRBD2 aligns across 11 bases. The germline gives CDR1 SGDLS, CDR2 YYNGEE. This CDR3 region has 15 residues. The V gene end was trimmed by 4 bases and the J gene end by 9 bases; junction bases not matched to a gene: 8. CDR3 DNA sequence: TGTGCCAGCAGCCCCCGACTAGCGGGACCGCGGGAGCTGTTTTTT. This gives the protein CASSPRLAGPRELFF.

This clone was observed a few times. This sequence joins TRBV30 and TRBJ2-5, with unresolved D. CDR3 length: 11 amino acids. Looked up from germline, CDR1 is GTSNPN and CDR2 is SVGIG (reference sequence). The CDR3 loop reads CARSFQETQYF. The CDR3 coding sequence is TGTGCGAGGAGCTTCCAAGAGACCCAGTACTTC.

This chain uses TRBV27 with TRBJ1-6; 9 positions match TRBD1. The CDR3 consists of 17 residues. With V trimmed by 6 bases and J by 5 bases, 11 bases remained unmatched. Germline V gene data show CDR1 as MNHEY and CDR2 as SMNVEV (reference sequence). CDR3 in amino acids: CASSQWGTGSDNSPLHF. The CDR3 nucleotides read TGTGCCAGCAGCCAATGGGGGACAGGGAGCGATAATTCACCCCTCCACTTT.

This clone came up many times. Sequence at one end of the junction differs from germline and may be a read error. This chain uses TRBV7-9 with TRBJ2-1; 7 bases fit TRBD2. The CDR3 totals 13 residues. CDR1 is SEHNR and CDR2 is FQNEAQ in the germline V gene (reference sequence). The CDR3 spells CASSPPLITRGVF. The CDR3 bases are TGTGCCAGCAGCCCCCCGCTGATCACACGGGGGGTCTTC.

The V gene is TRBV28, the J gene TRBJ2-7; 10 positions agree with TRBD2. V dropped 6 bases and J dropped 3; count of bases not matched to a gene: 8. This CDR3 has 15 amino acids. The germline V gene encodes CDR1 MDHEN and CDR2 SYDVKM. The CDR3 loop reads CASRRSGRLVYEQYF. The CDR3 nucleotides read TGTGCCAGCAGACGTAGCGGGAGGCTGGTCTACGAGCAGTACTTC.

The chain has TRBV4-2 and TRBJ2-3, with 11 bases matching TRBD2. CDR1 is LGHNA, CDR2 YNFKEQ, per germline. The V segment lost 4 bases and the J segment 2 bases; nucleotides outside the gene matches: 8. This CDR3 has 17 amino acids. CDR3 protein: CASSPSQLAGDTDTQYF. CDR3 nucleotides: TGTGCCAGCAGCCCTTCCCAACTAGCGGGAGACACAGATACGCAGTATTTT.

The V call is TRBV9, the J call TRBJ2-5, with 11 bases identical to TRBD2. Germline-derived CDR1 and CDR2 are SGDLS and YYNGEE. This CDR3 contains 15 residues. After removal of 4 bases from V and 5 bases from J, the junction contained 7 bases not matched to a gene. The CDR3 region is CASSISGRASETQYF. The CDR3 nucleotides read TGTGCCAGCAGCATTAGCGGGAGGGCCTCGGAGACCCAGTACTTC.

The CDR3 region is CASSQDTSGRRQGQFF. The DNA of the CDR3 is TGTGCCAGCAGCCAAGACACTAGCGGGAGGCGTCAGGGGCAGTTCTTC. The chain recombines TRBV14 with TRBJ2-1, with 12 bases aligning to TRBD2. The CDR3 loop spans 16 amino acids. With 0 bases clipped from V and 12 bases from J, the junction kept 9 bases outside the gene matches. Germline V gene data show CDR1 as SGHDN and CDR2 as FVKESK.

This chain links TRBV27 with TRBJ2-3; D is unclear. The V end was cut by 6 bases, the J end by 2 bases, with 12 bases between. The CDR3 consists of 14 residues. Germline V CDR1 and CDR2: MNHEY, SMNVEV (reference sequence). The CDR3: CASSSLSYTDTQYF. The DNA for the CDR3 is TGTGCCAGCAGCTCACTCTCTTACACAGATACGCAGTATTTT.

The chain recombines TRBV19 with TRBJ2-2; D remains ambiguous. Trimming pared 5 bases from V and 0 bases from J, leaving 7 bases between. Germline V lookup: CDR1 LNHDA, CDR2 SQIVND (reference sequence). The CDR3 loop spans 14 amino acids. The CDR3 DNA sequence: TGTGCCAGTAGTGCCTCCCCGAACACCGGGGAGCTGTTTTTT. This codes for CASSASPNTGELFF.

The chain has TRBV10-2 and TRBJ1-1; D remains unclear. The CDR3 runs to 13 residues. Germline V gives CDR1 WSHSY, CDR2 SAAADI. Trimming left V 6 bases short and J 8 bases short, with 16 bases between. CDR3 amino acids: CASRRGRGEEAFF. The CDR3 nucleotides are TGCGCCAGCAGACGCGGACGGGGAGAGGAAGCTTTCTTT.

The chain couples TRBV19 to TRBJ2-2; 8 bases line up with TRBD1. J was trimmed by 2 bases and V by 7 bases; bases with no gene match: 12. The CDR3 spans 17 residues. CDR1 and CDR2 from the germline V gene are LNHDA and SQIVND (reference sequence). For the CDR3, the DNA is TGTGCCAGTATGAGCTGGACAGGGCAGCCAAACACCGGGGAGCTGTTTTTT. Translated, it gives CASMSWTGQPNTGELFF.

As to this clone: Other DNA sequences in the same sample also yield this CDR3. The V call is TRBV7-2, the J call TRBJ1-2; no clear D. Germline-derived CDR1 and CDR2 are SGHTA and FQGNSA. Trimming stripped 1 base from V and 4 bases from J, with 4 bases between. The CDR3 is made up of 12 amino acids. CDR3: CASSLGGYGYTF. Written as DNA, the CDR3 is TGTGCCAGCAGCTTAGGCGGCTATGGCTACACCTTC.

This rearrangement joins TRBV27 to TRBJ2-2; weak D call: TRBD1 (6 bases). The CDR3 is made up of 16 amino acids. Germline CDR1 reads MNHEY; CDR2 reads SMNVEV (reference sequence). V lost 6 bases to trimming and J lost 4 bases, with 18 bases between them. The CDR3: CASSRPGHRSTGELFF. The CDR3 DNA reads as TGTGCCAGCAGCCGTCCGGGACACCGAAGCACCGGGGAGCTGTTTTTT.

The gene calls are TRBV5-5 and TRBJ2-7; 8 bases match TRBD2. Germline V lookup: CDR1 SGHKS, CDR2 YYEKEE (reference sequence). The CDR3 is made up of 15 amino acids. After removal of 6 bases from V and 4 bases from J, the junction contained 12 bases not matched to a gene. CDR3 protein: CASTPLREAGYEQYF. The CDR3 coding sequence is TGTGCCAGCACGCCCTTGCGGGAGGCGGGGTACGAGCAGTACTTC.

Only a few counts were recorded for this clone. In DNA form, the CDR3 reads TGTGCCAGCAGTTTCCCCAGGGTGAACACCGGGGAGCTGTTTTTT. It specifies CASSFPRVNTGELFF. This sequence joins TRBV28 and TRBJ2-2; TRBD1 might be the D (5 bases). This CDR3 is built from 15 residues. Trimming removed 3 bases from V and 1 base from J, with 9 bases in between. Germline values: CDR1 MDHEN, CDR2 SYDVKM. Full variable domain (missing parts from reference TRBV28 and TRBJ2-2): DVKVTQSSRYLVKRTGEKVFLECVQDMDHENMFWYRQDPGLGLRLIYFSYDVKMKEKGDIPEGYSVSREKKERFSLILESASTNQTSMYLCASSFPRVNTGELFFGEGSRLTVL.

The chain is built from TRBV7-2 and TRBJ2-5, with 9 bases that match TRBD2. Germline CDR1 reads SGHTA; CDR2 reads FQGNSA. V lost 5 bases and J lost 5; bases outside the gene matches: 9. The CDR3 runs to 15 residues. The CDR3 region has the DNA TGTGCCAGCAGCGTCGGCGGGAGGGCCGGGGAGACCCAGTACTTC. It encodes CASSVGGRAGETQYF.

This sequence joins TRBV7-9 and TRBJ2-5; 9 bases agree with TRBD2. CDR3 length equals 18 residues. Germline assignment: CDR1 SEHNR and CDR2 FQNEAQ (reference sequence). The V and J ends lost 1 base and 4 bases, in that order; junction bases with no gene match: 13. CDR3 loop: CASSLGGPSGVSGETQYF. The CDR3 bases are TGTGCCAGCAGCTTAGGGGGCCCTAGCGGGGTGTCGGGAGAGACCCAGTACTTC.

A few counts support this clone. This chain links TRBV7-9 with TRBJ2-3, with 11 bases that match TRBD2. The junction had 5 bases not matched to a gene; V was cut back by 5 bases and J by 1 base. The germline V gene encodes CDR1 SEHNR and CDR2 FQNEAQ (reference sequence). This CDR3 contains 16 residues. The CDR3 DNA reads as TGTGCCAGCAGCCAAGGGACTAGCGGAGGCACAGATACGCAGTATTTT. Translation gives CASSQGTSGGTDTQYF. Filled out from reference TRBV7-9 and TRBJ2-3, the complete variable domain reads DTGVSQNPRHKITKRGQNVTFRCDPISEHNRLYWYRQTLGQGPEFLTYFQNEAQLEKSRLLSDRFSAERPKGSFSTLEIQRTEQGDSAMYLCASSQGTSGGTDTQYFGPGTRLTVL.

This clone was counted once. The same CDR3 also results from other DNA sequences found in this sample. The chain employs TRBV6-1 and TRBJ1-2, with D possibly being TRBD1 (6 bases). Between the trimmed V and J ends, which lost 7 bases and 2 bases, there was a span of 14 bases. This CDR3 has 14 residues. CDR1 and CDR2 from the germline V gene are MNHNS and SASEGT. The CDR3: CASTPDRQNYGYTF. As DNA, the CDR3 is TGTGCCAGCACCCCTGACAGGCAGAACTATGGCTACACCTTC.